This paragraph covers one T cell receptor beta chain sequence. The protocol was immunoSEQ multiplex PCR, while the TCRdb copy is restricted to in-frame clones and leaves out a portion. The sample consists of approximately 59,000 clones, 86% of them appearing once. The source of the sample is a study of technical replicates of blood from several donors. Trimming cost V 1 base and J 3 bases; bases outside gene matches: 1. The germline V gene has CDR1 SGHAT and CDR2 FQNNGV. The CDR3 runs to 17 residues. The genes are TRBV11-2 and TRBJ2-4, with TRBD2 matching 15 bases. The sequence derives from a human donor in good health. Some clones in this sample may be carry-over from other donors' samples. Input material: PBMCs. The CDR3 DNA reads TGTGCCAGCAGCTTAGGGACTAGCGGGAGGGGCAAAAACATTCAGTACTTC. This translates into CASSLGTSGRGKNIQYF.